Listed here is a single T cell receptor (beta chain). These data come from a study of blood T cell repertoires in COVID-19. There are 17 residues in the CDR3. Germline V CDR1 and CDR2: MDHEN, SYDVKM. V lost 3 bases to trimming and J lost 0 bases; unmatched junction nucleotides: 8. Assay used: immunoSEQ multiplex PCR; TCRdb lists only in-frame clones, some missing. This sample has approximately 250,000 clones; approximately 90% occur once, and the top ten carry around 2%. Sequencing used PBMCs or T cells enriched from blood (not recorded which). The source of this sequence is a woman aged 55-70 years in a cohort exposed to, infected with or recovered from COVID-19 (not recorded which). The chain joins TRBV28 to TRBJ2-3, with TRBD2 matching over 8 bases. CDR3 protein: CASSLRIVAGSTDTQYF. DNA of the CDR3: TGTGCCAGCAGTTTGCGGATCGTAGCGGGAAGCACAGATACGCAGTATTTT.